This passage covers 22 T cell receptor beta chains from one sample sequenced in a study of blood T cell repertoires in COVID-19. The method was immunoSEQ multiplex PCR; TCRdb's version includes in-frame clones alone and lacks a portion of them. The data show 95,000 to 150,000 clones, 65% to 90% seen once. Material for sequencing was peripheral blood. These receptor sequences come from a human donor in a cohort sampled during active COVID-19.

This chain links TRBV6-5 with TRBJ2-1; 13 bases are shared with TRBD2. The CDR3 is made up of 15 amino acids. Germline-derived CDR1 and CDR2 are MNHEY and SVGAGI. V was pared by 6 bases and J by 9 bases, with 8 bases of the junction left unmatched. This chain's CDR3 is CASSLLAGGPSEQFF. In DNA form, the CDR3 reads TGTGCCAGCAGCCTACTAGCGGGGGGGCCTAGTGAGCAGTTCTTC.

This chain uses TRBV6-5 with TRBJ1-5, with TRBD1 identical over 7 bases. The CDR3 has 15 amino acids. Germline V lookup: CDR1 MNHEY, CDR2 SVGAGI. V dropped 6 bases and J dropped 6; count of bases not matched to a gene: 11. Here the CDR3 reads CASRPMGQLSQPQHF. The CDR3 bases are TGTGCCAGCAGGCCGATGGGACAGTTGAGTCAGCCCCAGCATTTT.

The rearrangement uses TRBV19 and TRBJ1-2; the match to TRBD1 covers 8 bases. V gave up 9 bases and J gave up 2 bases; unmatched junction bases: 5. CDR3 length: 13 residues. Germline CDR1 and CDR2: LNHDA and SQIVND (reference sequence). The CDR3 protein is CASCTGGNYGYTF. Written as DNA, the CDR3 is TGTGCCAGCTGCACAGGGGGGAACTATGGCTACACCTTC.

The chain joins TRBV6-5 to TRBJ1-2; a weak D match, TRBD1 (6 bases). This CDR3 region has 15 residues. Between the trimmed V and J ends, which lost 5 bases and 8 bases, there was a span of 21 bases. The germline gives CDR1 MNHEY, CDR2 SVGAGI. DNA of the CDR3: TGTGCCAGCAGTCCCCCCCCGGACAGAACCAAAGGCTACACCTTC. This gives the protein CASSPPPDRTKGYTF.

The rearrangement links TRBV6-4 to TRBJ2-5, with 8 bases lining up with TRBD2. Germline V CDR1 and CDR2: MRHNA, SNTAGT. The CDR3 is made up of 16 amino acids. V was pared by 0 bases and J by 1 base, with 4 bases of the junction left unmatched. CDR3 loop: CASSDSKLAVQETQYF. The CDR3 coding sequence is TGTGCCAGCAGTGACTCGAAACTAGCGGTCCAAGAGACCCAGTACTTC.

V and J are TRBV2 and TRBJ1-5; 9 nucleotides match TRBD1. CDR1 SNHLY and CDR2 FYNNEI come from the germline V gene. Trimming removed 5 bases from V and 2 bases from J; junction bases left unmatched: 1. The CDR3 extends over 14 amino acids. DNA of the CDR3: TGTGCCAGCAGTAGACAGGGGGGCAATCAGCCCCAGCATTTT. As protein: CASSRQGGNQPQHF. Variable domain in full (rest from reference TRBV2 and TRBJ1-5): EPEVTQTPSHQVTQMGQEVILRCVPISNHLYFYWYRQILGQKVEFLVSFYNNEISEKSEIFDDQFSVERPDGSNFTLKIRSTKLEDSAMYFCASSRQGGNQPQHFGDGTRLSIL.

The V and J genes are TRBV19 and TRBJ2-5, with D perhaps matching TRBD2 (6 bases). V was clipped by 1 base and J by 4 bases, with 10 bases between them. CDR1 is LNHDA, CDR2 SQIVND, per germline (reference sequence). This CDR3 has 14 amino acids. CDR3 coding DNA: TGTGCCAGTAGTATAGGTCGGAGGGGAGAGACCCAGTACTTC. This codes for CASSIGRRGETQYF.

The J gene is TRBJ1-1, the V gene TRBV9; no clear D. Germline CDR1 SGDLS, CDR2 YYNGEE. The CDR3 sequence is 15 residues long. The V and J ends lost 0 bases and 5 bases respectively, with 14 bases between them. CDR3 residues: CASSVDAMRDTEAFF. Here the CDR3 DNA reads TGTGCCAGCAGCGTAGACGCGATGAGGGATACTGAAGCTTTCTTT.

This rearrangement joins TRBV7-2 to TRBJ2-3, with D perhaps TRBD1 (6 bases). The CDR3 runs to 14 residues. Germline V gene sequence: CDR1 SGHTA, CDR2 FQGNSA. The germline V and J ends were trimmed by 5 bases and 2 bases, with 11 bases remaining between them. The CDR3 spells CASSPRTDTDTQYF. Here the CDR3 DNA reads TGTGCCAGCAGCCCCCGGACAGACACAGATACGCAGTATTTT.

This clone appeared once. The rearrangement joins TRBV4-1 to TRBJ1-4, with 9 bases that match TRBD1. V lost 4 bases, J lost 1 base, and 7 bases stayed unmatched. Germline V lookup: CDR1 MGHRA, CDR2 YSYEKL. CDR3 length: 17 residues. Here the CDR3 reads CASSRDGQGRTNEKLFF. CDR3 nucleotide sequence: TGCGCCAGCAGCCGAGATGGACAGGGGCGAACTAATGAAAAACTGTTTTTT.

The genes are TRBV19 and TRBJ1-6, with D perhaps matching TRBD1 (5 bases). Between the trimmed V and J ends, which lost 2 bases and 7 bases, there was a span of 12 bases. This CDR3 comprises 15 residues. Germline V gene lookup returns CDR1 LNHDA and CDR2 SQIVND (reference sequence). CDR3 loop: CASSIKQTVNSPLHF. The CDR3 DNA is TGTGCCAGTAGTATAAAACAGACAGTGAATTCACCCCTCCACTTT.

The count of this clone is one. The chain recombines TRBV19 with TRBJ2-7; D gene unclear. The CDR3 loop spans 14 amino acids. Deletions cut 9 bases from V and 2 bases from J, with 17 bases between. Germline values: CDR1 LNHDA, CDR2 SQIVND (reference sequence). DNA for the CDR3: TGTGCCAGCCACGAAACGACATTTGCCTACGAGCAGTACTTC. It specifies CASHETTFAYEQYF.

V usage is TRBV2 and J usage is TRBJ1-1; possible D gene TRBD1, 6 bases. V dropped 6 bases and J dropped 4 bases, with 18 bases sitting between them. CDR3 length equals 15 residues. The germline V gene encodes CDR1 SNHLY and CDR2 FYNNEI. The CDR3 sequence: CASSSGGQWITEAFF. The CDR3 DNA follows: TGTGCCAGCAGCTCCGGTGGACAGTGGATCACTGAAGCTTTCTTT.

CDR3 DNA sequence: TGTGCCAGCTCACCAGACAGGGGGGATGGCTACACCTTC. This translates into CASSPDRGDGYTF. The J gene is TRBJ1-2, the V gene TRBV18; 9 bases map to TRBD1. This CDR3 contains 13 residues. Germline CDR1 and CDR2: KGHSH and LQKENI. V shed 2 bases, J shed 6 bases, and the junction held 1 base outside the gene matches.

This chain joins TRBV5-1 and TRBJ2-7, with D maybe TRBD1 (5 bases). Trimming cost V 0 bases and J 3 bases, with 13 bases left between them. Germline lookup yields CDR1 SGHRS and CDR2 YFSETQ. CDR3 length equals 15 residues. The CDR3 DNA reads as TGCGCCAGCAGCTTGGAGGCTTGGGGCGGCTACGAGCAGTACTTC. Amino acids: CASSLEAWGGYEQYF.

As DNA, the CDR3 is TGTGCCAGCAGCTTCGGGACTAGCGGGGCGAGCTCCTACAATGAGCAGTTCTTC. Its translation: CASSFGTSGASSYNEQFF. The chain carries TRBV11-3 and TRBJ2-1, with TRBD2 identical over 13 bases. Per the germline V gene, CDR1 is SGHNT and CDR2 is YENEEA. This CDR3 region has 18 residues. V lost 3 bases, J lost 0 bases, and 5 bases stayed unmatched.

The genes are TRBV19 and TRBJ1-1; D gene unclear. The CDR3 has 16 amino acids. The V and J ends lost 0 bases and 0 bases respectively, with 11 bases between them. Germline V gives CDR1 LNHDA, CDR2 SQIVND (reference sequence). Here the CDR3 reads CASSIDGKRLNTEAFF. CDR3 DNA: TGTGCCAGTAGTATAGATGGAAAGAGGCTGAACACTGAAGCTTTCTTT.

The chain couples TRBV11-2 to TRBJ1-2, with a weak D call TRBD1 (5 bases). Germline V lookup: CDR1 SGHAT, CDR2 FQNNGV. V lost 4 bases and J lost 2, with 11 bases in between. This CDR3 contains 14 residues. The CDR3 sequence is CASSWGDGNYGYTF. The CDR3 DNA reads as TGTGCCAGCAGCTGGGGGGACGGGAACTATGGCTACACCTTC. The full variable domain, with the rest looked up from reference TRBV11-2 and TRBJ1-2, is EAGVAQSPRYKIIEKRQSVAFWCNPISGHATLYWYQQILGQGPKLLIQFQNNGVVDDSQLPKDRFSAERLKGVDSTLKIQPAKLEDSAVYLCASSWGDGNYGYTFGSGTRLTVV.

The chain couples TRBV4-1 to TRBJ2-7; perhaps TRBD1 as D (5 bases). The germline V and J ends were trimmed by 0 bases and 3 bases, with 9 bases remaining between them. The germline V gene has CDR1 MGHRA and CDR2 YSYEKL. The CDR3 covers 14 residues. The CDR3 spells CASSQEQELYEQYF. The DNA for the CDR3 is TGCGCCAGCAGCCAAGAACAGGAGCTCTACGAGCAGTACTTC.

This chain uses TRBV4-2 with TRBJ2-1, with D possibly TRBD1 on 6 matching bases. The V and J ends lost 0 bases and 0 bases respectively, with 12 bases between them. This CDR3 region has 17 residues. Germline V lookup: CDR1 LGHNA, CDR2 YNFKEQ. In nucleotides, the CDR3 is TGTGCCAGCAGCCAAGATAAAACAGGGAGCTCCTACAATGAGCAGTTCTTC. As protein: CASSQDKTGSSYNEQFF.

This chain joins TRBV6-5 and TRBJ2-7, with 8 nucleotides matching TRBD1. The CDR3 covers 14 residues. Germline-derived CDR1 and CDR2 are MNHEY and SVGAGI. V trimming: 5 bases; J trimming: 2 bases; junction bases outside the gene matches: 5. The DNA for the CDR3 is TGTGCCAGCAGTAAGACAGGGGCCGCCTACGAGCAGTACTTC. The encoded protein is CASSKTGAAYEQYF.

The CDR3, as DNA: TGTGCCAGCAGCCAAGTCCCTGAGATCCTAGACAGGGCCCAAGAGACCCAGTACTTC. Its protein is CASSQVPEILDRAQETQYF. The J gene is TRBJ2-5, the V gene TRBV3-1 (or the pseudogene TRBV3-2); 7 bases fit TRBD1. Looked up from germline, CDR1 is LGHDT and CDR2 is YNNKEL (reference sequence). This CDR3 contains 19 residues. V was pared by 1 base and J by 1 base, with 15 bases of the junction left unmatched.